These 18 T cell receptor beta chains originate from one sample sequenced in a study of CD8 T cells in Susac syndrome. It was with random hexamers that about 0.45 to 1 ug RNA was reverse transcribed. Via MiXCR, TCRdb re-called the immunoSEQ multiplex PCR reads, giving one row per CDR3 protein. The profile shows 150,000 to 200,000 distinct CDR3 sequences, roughly nine tenths of them singletons. The sequenced sample was CD4+ T cells from PBMCs. The receptors originated from a human donor with Susac syndrome.

V is TRBV6-1 and J is TRBJ2-5; perhaps TRBD2 as D (6 bases). CDR1 MNHNS and CDR2 SASEGT come from the germline V gene. Between the trimmed V and J ends, which lost 3 bases and 2 bases, there was a span of 19 bases. The CDR3 consists of 17 residues. This CDR3 is CASSDRTTVPPQETQYF. CDR3 nucleotide sequence: TGTGCCAGCAGTGACCGGACTACAGTGCCGCCTCAAGAGACCCAGTACTTC.

The CDR3 here is CASRAGTTDYEQYF. The CDR3 region has the DNA TGTGCCAGCAGAGCCGGGACAACCGACTACGAGCAGTACTTC. The V and J genes are TRBV6-1 and TRBJ2-7, with D possibly matching TRBD1 (6 bases). The CDR3 totals 14 residues. Germline V gives CDR1 MNHNS, CDR2 SASEGT. V was cut by 6 bases and J by 3 bases, with 15 bases left in between.

The chain is built from TRBV5-1 and TRBJ2-3; the D is unclear. Germline loops: CDR1 SGHRS, CDR2 YFSETQ. Trimming left V 2 bases short and J 2 bases short, with 18 bases between. CDR3 length: 17 residues. The CDR3 nucleotides are TGCGCCAGCAGCTTCGCTAGTGGGCGCGTTTTCACAGATACGCAGTATTTT. Translation gives CASSFASGRVFTDTQYF.

CDR3 nucleotides: TGTGCCAGCACCCCCGGACAGGGGGCGCGCACTGAAGCTTTCTTT. Translation: CASTPGQGARTEAFF. This chain connects TRBV6-5 to TRBJ1-1; 11 nucleotides align to TRBD1. The germline gives CDR1 MNHEY, CDR2 SVGAGI. The CDR3 is 15 residues long. Unmatched junction bases numbered 8, after V lost 7 bases and J lost 4 bases.

The chain is built from TRBV7-9 and TRBJ2-5, with TRBD2 matching over 7 bases. Germline trimming cut 11 bases from V and 5 bases from J; bases unmatched to any gene: 14. The germline CDR1 and CDR2 sequences are SEHNR and FQNEAQ (reference sequence). The CDR3 sequence is 14 residues long. The CDR3 sequence: CAVFSLTAGETQYF. CDR3 nucleotide sequence: TGTGCCGTTTTCAGTTTGACAGCGGGGGAGACCCAGTACTTC.

The chain has TRBV6-1 and TRBJ1-1, with a possible D match to TRBD1 (6 bases). Trimming took off 1 base at V and 10 bases at J, with 19 bases between the two ends. Germline loops: CDR1 MNHNS, CDR2 SASEGT. The CDR3 runs 15 residues. The CDR3 loop reads CASSEVLTGLGTAFF. The CDR3 nucleotides are TGTGCCAGCAGTGAAGTGTTAACAGGGCTCGGGACAGCTTTCTTT.

This clonotype was counted only a few times. The chain combines TRBV2 with TRBJ1-2, with 8 bases fitting TRBD1. V was clipped by 2 bases and J by 3 bases; unmatched bases: 2. Germline-derived CDR1 and CDR2 are SNHLY and FYNNEI. The CDR3 runs to 14 residues. In DNA form, the CDR3 reads TGTGCCAGCAGTGAACAGGGGGCTGACTATGGCTACACCTTC. Amino acids: CASSEQGADYGYTF.

This sequence joins TRBV18 and TRBJ2-7; D is ambiguous. Trimming took 2 bases from V and 0 from J, leaving 8 bases between them. Germline loops: CDR1 KGHSH, CDR2 LQKENI. The length of the CDR3 is 14 residues. The CDR3 region is CASSPARNSYEQYF. DNA for the CDR3: TGTGCCAGCTCACCAGCAAGGAACTCCTACGAGCAGTACTTC.

The rearrangement links TRBV20-1 to TRBJ1-4; D ambiguous. The V gene's germline CDR1 is DFQATT and CDR2 SNEGSKA (reference sequence). Deletions cut 4 bases from V and 10 bases from J, with 16 bases between. The CDR3 has 13 residues. CDR3 nucleotides: TGCAGTGCTACCCCCGGGTTTGCCGGAAAACTGTTTTTT. This gives the protein CSATPGFAGKLFF.

The chain recombines TRBV18 with TRBJ2-5; no firm D call. The V end was cut by 0 bases, the J end by 5 bases, with 16 bases between. Germline CDR1 is KGHSH and CDR2 is LQKENI. This CDR3 is 16 amino acids long. The CDR3 sequence is CASSPPMRLMGETQYF. The CDR3 nucleotides are TGTGCCAGCTCACCACCGATGAGGCTAATGGGGGAGACCCAGTACTTC.

The sample holds one count of this clonotype. The chain has TRBV27 and TRBJ2-7; D tentatively fits TRBD1 or TRBD2 (5 bases each). V shed 6 bases and J shed 5 bases, with 20 bases lying between them. This CDR3 comprises 15 residues. Germline CDR1 reads MNHEY; CDR2 reads SMNVEV (reference sequence). The CDR3 nucleotides read TGTGCCAGCAGCCACATGTTAGGAGAGGGACACGAGCAGTACTTC. This sequence encodes CASSHMLGEGHEQYF.

Only one count was recorded for this clonotype. The chain joins TRBV2 to TRBJ1-2, with D perhaps matching TRBD1 (5 bases). Germline V gene sequence: CDR1 SNHLY, CDR2 FYNNEI. The CDR3 spans 13 residues. Trimming stripped 6 bases from V and 4 bases from J, with 12 bases between. CDR3 sequence: CASSTGGFYGYTF. The CDR3 bases are TGTGCCAGCAGCACGGGGGGGTTCTATGGCTACACCTTC.

The chain couples TRBV13 to TRBJ2-7, with 7 bases matching TRBD1. The CDR3 length is 14 residues. The germline V gene encodes CDR1 PRHDT and CDR2 FYEKMQ (reference sequence). Losses at the gene ends were 7 bases for V and 3 bases for J; bases not matched to a gene: 9. This CDR3 reads CASKNRDRDYEQYF. Written as DNA, the CDR3 is TGTGCCAGCAAAAACCGGGACAGAGACTACGAGCAGTACTTC.

The rearrangement links TRBV12-3 or TRBV12-4 to TRBJ1-5, with TRBD1 matching over 7 bases. V gave up 6 bases and J gave up 2 bases; unmatched junction bases: 4. The CDR3 spans 14 residues. CDR3 loop: CASSDTGGNQPQHF. CDR3 coding DNA: TGTGCCAGCAGCGATACAGGGGGCAATCAGCCCCAGCATTTT.

This chain connects TRBV4-2 to TRBJ1-2; 8 positions agree with TRBD1. V shed 3 bases, J shed 2 bases, and the junction held 8 bases outside the gene matches. CDR3 length: 16 residues. Germline CDR1 reads LGHNA; CDR2 reads YNFKEQ. DNA of the CDR3: TGTGCCAGCAGCCACTCCGGGACAGGAAGCAACTATGGCTACACCTTC. This translates into CASSHSGTGSNYGYTF.

The chain couples TRBV30 to TRBJ1-5; 9 positions agree with TRBD1. The CDR3 is 13 amino acids. V gave up 4 bases and J gave up 11 bases; unmatched junction bases: 9. The germline V gene has CDR1 GTSNPN and CDR2 SVGIG (reference sequence). The CDR3 region is CAWMGQGGVAQHF. The CDR3 bases are TGTGCCTGGATGGGACAGGGAGGGGTCGCCCAGCATTTT.

This chain connects TRBV5-1 to TRBJ2-3; D ambiguous. V gave up 2 bases and J gave up 2 bases, with 9 bases separating them. The CDR3 runs to 14 residues. Germline-derived CDR1 and CDR2 are SGHRS and YFSETQ. CDR3 region: CASSFYSYTDTQYF. The CDR3 DNA reads as TGCGCCAGCAGCTTCTATTCTTACACAGATACGCAGTATTTT.

This chain uses TRBV3-1 with TRBJ2-3; perhaps TRBD2 as D (6 bases). Germline loops: CDR1 LGHDT, CDR2 YNNKEL (reference sequence). The CDR3 has 15 amino acids. V was pared by 0 bases and J by 0 bases, with 7 bases between. The CDR3 region has the DNA TGTGCCAGCAGCCAAGACCGGGGGAGCACAGATACGCAGTATTTT. Translation gives CASSQDRGSTDTQYF.